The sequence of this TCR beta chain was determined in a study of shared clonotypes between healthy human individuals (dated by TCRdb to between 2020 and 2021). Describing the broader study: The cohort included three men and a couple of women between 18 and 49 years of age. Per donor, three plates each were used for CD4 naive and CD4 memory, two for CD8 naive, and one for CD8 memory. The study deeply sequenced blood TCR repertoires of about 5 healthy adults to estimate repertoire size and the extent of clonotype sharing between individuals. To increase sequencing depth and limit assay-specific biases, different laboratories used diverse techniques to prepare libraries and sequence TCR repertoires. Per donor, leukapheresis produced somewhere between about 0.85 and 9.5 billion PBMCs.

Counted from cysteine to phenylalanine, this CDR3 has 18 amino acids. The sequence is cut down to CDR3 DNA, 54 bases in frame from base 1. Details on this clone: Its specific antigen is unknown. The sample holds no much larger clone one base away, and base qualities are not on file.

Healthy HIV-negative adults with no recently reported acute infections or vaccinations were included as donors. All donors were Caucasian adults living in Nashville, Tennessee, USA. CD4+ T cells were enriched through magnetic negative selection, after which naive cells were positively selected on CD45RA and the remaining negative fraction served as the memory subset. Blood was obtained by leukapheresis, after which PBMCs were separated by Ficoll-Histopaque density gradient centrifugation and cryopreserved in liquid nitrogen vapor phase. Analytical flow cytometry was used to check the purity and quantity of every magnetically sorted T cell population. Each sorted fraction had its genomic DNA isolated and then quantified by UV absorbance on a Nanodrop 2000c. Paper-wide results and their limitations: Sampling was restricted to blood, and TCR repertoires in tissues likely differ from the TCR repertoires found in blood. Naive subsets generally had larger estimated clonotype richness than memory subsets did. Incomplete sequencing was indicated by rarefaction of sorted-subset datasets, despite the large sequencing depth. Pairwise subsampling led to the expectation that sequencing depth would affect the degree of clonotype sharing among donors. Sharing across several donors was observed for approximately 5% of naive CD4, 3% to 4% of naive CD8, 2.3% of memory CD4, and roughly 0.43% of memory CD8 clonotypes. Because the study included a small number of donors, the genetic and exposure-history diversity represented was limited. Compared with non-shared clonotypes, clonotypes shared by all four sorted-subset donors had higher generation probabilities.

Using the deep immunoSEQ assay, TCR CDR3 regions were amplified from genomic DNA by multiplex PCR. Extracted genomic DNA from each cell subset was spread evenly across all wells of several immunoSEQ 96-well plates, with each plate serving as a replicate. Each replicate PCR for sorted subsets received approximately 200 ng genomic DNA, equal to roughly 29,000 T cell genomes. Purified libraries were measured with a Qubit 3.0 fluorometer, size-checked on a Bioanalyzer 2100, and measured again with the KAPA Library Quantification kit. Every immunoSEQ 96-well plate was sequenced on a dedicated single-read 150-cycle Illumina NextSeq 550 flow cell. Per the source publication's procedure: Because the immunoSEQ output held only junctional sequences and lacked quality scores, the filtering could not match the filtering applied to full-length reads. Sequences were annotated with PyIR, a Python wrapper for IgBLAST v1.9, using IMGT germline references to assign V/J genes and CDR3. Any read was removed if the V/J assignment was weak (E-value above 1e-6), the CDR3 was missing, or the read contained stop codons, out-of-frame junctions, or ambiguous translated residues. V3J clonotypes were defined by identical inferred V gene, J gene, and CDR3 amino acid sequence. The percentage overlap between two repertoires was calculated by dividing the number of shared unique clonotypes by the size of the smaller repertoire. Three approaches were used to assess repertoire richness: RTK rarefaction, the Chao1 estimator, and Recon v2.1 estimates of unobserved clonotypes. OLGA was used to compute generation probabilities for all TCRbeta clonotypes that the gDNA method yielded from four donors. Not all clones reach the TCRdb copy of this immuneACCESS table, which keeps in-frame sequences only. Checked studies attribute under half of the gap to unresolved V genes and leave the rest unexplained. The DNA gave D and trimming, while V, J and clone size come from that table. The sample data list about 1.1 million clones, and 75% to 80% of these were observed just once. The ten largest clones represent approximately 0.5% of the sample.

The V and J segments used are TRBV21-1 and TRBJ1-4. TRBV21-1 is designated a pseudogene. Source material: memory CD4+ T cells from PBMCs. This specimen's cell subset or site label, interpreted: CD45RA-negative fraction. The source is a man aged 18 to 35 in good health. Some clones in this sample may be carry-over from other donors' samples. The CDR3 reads CASSLRDPPRATNEKLFF. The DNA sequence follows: TGTGCCAGCAGCCTCCGGGACCCACCCCGGGCAACTAATGAAAAACTGTTTTTT.